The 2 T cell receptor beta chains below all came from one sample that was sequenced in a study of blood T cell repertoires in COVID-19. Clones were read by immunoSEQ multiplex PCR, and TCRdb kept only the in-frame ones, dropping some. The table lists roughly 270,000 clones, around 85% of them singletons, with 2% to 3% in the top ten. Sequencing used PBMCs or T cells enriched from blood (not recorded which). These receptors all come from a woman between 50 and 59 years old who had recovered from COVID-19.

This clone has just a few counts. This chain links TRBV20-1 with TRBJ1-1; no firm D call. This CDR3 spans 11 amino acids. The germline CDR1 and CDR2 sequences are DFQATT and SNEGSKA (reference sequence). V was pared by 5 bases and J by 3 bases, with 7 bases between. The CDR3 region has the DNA TGCAGTGCTTTAGATGACACTGAAGCTTTCTTT. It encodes CSALDDTEAFF.

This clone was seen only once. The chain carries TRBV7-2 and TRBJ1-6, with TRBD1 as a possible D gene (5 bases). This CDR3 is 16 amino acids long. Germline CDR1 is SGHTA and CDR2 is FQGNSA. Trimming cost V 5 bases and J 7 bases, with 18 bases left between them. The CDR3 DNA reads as TGTGCCAGCAGCGACGGGGGGGGACCATCGAATTCACCCCTCCACTTT. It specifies CASSDGGGPSNSPLHF. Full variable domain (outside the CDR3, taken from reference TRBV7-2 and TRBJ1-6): GAGVSQSPSNKVTEKGKDVELRCDPISGHTALYWYRQSLGQGLEFLIYFQGNSAPDKSGLPSDRFSAERTGGSVSTLTIQRTQQEDSAVYLCASSDGGGPSNSPLHFGNGTRLTVT.